These 28 T cell receptor beta chains originate from one sample sequenced in a study of multiple sclerosis patients with progressive multifocal leukoencephalopathy. Time point given: before natalizumab initiation. This table comes from immunoSEQ multiplex PCR, and its TCRdb copy is limited to in-frame clones, with some not included. The sample records 25,000 to 35,000 clones, 80% to 95% being singletons. Specimen: PBMCs. These receptors all stem from a young man with multiple sclerosis.

The rearrangement uses TRBV16 and TRBJ2-2; D call uncertain. The CDR3 loop spans 13 amino acids. V was cut by 4 bases and J by 2 bases, with 5 bases left in between. Germline V CDR1 and CDR2: KGHSY, FQNENV. The chain's CDR3 is CASSRLNTGELFF. The CDR3 DNA is TGTGCCAGCAGCCGACTCAACACCGGGGAGCTGTTTTTT.

The V gene is TRBV6-4, the J gene TRBJ2-1; D not resolved. The CDR3 totals 13 residues. The germline V and J ends were trimmed by 2 bases and 8 bases, with 10 bases remaining between them. CDR1 is MRHNA and CDR2 is SNTAGT in the germline V gene. The CDR3 sequence is CASSDTKKDEQFF. CDR3 bases: TGTGCCAGCAGTGACACCAAGAAGGATGAGCAGTTCTTC.

The gene calls are TRBV7-3 and TRBJ2-1; TRBD1 or TRBD2 may be the D gene (5 bases each). Trimming shortened V by 3 bases and J by 0 bases, and 18 bases separated the two germline ends. This CDR3 spans 18 amino acids. Germline V lookup: CDR1 SGHTA, CDR2 FQGTGA. The chain's CDR3 is CASSFPRNGAHSYNEQFF. CDR3 nucleotide sequence: TGTGCCAGCAGCTTTCCCCGCAACGGGGCGCACTCCTACAATGAGCAGTTCTTC. The full variable domain, completed using reference TRBV7-3 and TRBJ2-1, is GAGVSQTPSNKVTEKGKYVELRCDPISGHTALYWYRQSLGQGPEFLIYFQGTGAADDSGLPNDRFFAVRPEGSVSTLKIQRTERGDSAVYLCASSFPRNGAHSYNEQFFGPGTRLTVL.

Only one count was recorded for this clone. The genes are TRBV25-1 and TRBJ1-2, with D unresolved. Germline assignment: CDR1 MGHDK and CDR2 SYGVNS. CDR3 length equals 16 residues. With 1 base removed from V and 3 bases from J, the gap between germline ends came to 15 bases. Here the CDR3 reads CASSEWETPVDYGYTF. The CDR3, as DNA: TGTGCCAGCAGTGAATGGGAAACCCCGGTAGACTATGGCTACACCTTC.

V usage is TRBV7-2 and J usage is TRBJ1-4, with 7 bases fitting TRBD1. Germline values: CDR1 SGHTA, CDR2 FQGNSA. V lost 5 bases to trimming and J lost 6 bases; unmatched junction nucleotides: 6. The CDR3 has 14 residues. The DNA for the CDR3 is TGTGCCAGCAGCACCCGACAGGGATATGAAAAACTGTTTTTT. Residues: CASSTRQGYEKLFF.

The chain combines TRBV27 with TRBJ1-2; 8 positions agree with TRBD1. This CDR3 has 14 amino acids. V lost 3 bases, J lost 7 bases, and 7 bases stayed unmatched. Germline V CDR1 and CDR2: MNHEY, SMNVEV (reference sequence). CDR3 amino acids: CASSFAGGTGGYTF. The CDR3 DNA follows: TGTGCCAGCAGTTTCGCAGGGGGGACAGGTGGCTACACCTTC.

The chain carries TRBV13 and TRBJ2-1; 7 nucleotides align to TRBD2. V lost 5 bases to trimming and J lost 3 bases; unmatched junction nucleotides: 7. This CDR3 has 15 amino acids. Per germline, CDR1 PRHDT and CDR2 FYEKMQ (reference sequence). CDR3 coding DNA: TGTGCCAGCAGCCCCCCCGCGGGGGACTACAATGAGCAGTTCTTC. Its protein is CASSPPAGDYNEQFF.

The CDR3 bases are TGTGCCAGCAGTGAAAACGGGAACGTGAACACTGAAGCTTTCTTT. It encodes CASSENGNVNTEAFF. The rearrangement uses TRBV6-1 and TRBJ1-1; the D is unclear. In germline, CDR1 is MNHNS, CDR2 SASEGT. There are 15 residues in the CDR3. The V and J ends lost 2 bases and 0 bases respectively, with 10 bases between them.

V gene TRBV19 combines with J gene TRBJ1-5, with 8 nucleotides matching TRBD1. This CDR3 contains 19 residues. Per germline, CDR1 LNHDA and CDR2 SQIVND (reference sequence). After removal of 7 bases from V and 0 bases from J, the junction contained 17 bases not matched to a gene. The CDR3 bases are TGTGCCAGTACGTCCCCCCCCGGACAGGGAATTAATAGCAATCAGCCCCAGCATTTT. It is translated as CASTSPPGQGINSNQPQHF.

The chain carries TRBV27 and TRBJ2-1; 8 bases map to TRBD2. The length of the CDR3 is 16 residues. The trim removed 6 bases at V and 3 bases at J, leaving 10 bases unmatched. Germline V CDR1 and CDR2: MNHEY, SMNVEV (reference sequence). CDR3 DNA: TGTGCCAGCAGAGTTTTCCCGGGGGGGTACTACAATGAGCAGTTCTTC. Residues: CASRVFPGGYYNEQFF.

A few counts support this clone. The V call is TRBV19, the J call TRBJ1-3; TRBD1 matches at 11 bases. Trimming took 5 bases from V and 5 from J; bases not matched to a gene: 8. This CDR3 has 16 amino acids. CDR1 is LNHDA, CDR2 SQIVND, per germline (reference sequence). The DNA of the CDR3 is TGTGCCAGTAGTGAACCCGGACAGGGGGCAAGAAACACCATATATTTT. Translation gives CASSEPGQGARNTIYF.

V is TRBV9 and J is TRBJ1-2; no clear D gene. Trimming cost V 0 bases and J 3 bases, with 6 bases left between them. Germline-derived CDR1 and CDR2 are SGDLS and YYNGEE. CDR3 length: 13 residues. The CDR3 protein is CASSVGADYGYTF. CDR3 DNA: TGTGCCAGCAGCGTAGGAGCAGACTATGGCTACACCTTC.

The chain employs TRBV5-5 and TRBJ2-1, with D unresolved. Germline CDR1 is SGHKS and CDR2 is YYEKEE (reference sequence). The CDR3 has 14 residues. Trimming removed 4 bases from V and 4 bases from J, with 12 bases in between. The CDR3 coding sequence is TGTGCCAGCAGCCAAGAGGTTGAGTACAATGAGCAGTTCTTC. Translating gives CASSQEVEYNEQFF.

The chain combines TRBV6-1 with TRBJ1-6; TRBD1 is a possible D gene (5 bases). Per germline, CDR1 MNHNS and CDR2 SASEGT. Trimming took 4 bases from V and 9 from J, leaving 13 bases between them. The CDR3 is 14 residues long. DNA for the CDR3: TGTGCCAGCAGTGCGGGACCTACAAGTTCACCCCTCCACTTT. The encoded protein is CASSAGPTSSPLHF.

The chain has TRBV2 and TRBJ1-4, with D hard to call. V was shortened by 10 bases and J by 2 bases, with 17 bases between the two germline ends. The CDR3 is 15 amino acids. Germline-derived CDR1 and CDR2 are SNHLY and FYNNEI. CDR3 amino acids: CAIQRAVGTNEKLFF. The CDR3 DNA reads TGTGCCATTCAGAGGGCGGTGGGGACTAATGAAAAACTGTTTTTT.

This clone was detected only once. This chain's CDR3 is CASSLGVDTQYF. The DNA for the CDR3 is TGCGCCAGCAGCTTGGGTGTAGATACGCAGTATTTT. The genes are TRBV5-1 and TRBJ2-3; D uncertain. Trimming removed 0 bases from V and 5 bases from J, with 4 bases in between. Germline values: CDR1 SGHRS, CDR2 YFSETQ. The CDR3 spans 12 residues.

The J gene is TRBJ1-2, the V gene TRBV9; D possibly corresponds to TRBD1 (5 bases). The CDR3 is 14 residues long. The V end lost 4 bases, the J end lost 8 bases, and 18 bases lay between the germline ends. The germline gives CDR1 SGDLS, CDR2 YYNGEE. The CDR3 DNA reads TGTGCCAGCAGCCTCGGGACGGGCCCTCAGGGCTACACCTTC. Amino acid sequence: CASSLGTGPQGYTF.

The V and J genes are TRBV19 and TRBJ2-3; D unresolved. V lost 3 bases, J lost 6 bases, and 13 bases lay in between. The CDR3 extends over 14 amino acids. Germline CDR1 and CDR2: LNHDA and SQIVND (reference sequence). CDR3 DNA: TGTGCCAGTAGTATCGGCCTAGTATCCGATACGCAGTATTTT. Its translation is CASSIGLVSDTQYF.

The chain recombines TRBV6-5 with TRBJ2-7; D unresolved. CDR3 length equals 11 residues. The V end was cut by 6 bases, the J end by 2 bases, with 5 bases between. Germline values: CDR1 MNHEY, CDR2 SVGAGI. The CDR3 coding sequence is TGTGCCAGCAGCAATACCTACGAGCAGTACTTC. Translation: CASSNTYEQYF.

The chain couples TRBV21-1 to TRBJ1-5. TRBV21-1 is annotated as a pseudogene. The CDR3 extends over 17 amino acids. For the CDR3, the DNA is TGTGCCAGCAGCGCCTGGTTGGGACGGTTGCAACAGTGGCCCCAGCATTTT. Amino acids: CASSAWLGRLQQWPQHF.

The V and J genes are TRBV4-1 and TRBJ2-2; 11 bases fit TRBD2. Unmatched junction bases numbered 8, after V lost 1 base and J lost 1 base. The CDR3 loop spans 19 amino acids. In germline, CDR1 is MGHRA, CDR2 YSYEKL. As DNA, the CDR3 is TGCGCCAGCAGCCAAGGGCTAGCGGGGGGACGTCGGAACACCGGGGAGCTGTTTTTT. The encoded protein is CASSQGLAGGRRNTGELFF.

The chain employs TRBV29-1 and TRBJ1-4, with TRBD1 as a possible D gene (6 bases). The CDR3 has 15 residues. Germline assignment: CDR1 SQVTM and CDR2 ANQGSEA. Trimming removed 3 bases at V and 3 bases at J, with 14 bases between. CDR3 sequence reads: CSVDPGQGPNEKLFF. DNA for the CDR3: TGCAGCGTTGACCCAGGGCAGGGGCCTAATGAAAAACTGTTTTTT. Complete variable domain (other parts from reference TRBV29-1 and TRBJ1-4): SAVISQKPSRDICQRGTSLTIQCQVDSQVTMMFWYRQQPGQSLTLIATANQGSEATYESGFVIDKFPISRPNLTFSTLTVSNMSPEDSSIYLCSVDPGQGPNEKLFFGSGTQLSVL.

This sequence joins TRBV5-4 and TRBJ2-1, with D maybe TRBD2 (7 bases). Trimming took off 3 bases at V and 9 bases at J, with 22 bases between the two ends. CDR1 is SGHNT and CDR2 is YYREEE in the germline V gene (reference sequence). The CDR3 spans 16 residues. The CDR3 nucleotides read TGTGCCAGCAGCTCATCTGCTTCTAGGAGGGGGGGTGAGCAGTTCTTC. It codes for CASSSSASRRGGEQFF.

The chain employs TRBV11-3 and TRBJ1-2; D remains unclear. Deletions cut 0 bases from V and 6 bases from J, with 5 bases between. Per the germline V gene, CDR1 is SGHNT and CDR2 is YENEEA. The CDR3 loop spans 12 amino acids. The CDR3 here is CASSLDGHGYTF. DNA of the CDR3: TGTGCCAGCAGCTTAGATGGACATGGCTACACCTTC.

V is TRBV7-3 and J is TRBJ2-5; D might be TRBD2 (7 bases). CDR1 is SGHTA, CDR2 FQGTGA, per germline. Trimming took off 5 bases at V and 5 bases at J, with 18 bases between the two ends. The CDR3 runs 15 residues. This CDR3 is CASSRLGGRGETQYF. CDR3 in DNA: TGTGCCAGCAGCCGCCTAGGAGGGAGGGGGGAGACCCAGTACTTC.

The CDR3 DNA is TGTGCCAGCAGCCCTAAAAGGGCCGTCGCCGGGGAGCTGTTTTTT. Protein product: CASSPKRAVAGELFF. The rearrangement links TRBV7-6 to TRBJ2-2; D is undetermined. V lost 5 bases, J lost 6 bases, and 16 bases lay in between. Looked up from germline, CDR1 is SGHVS and CDR2 is FNYEAQ. The CDR3 runs to 15 residues.

V and J are TRBV28 and TRBJ2-5; D gene uncertain. The germline V gene has CDR1 MDHEN and CDR2 SYDVKM. The CDR3 totals 14 residues. The V end was cut by 4 bases, the J end by 4 bases, with 13 bases between. The chain's CDR3 is CASSSPRKLETQYF. In DNA form, the CDR3 reads TGTGCCAGCAGTTCCCCTCGGAAGTTAGAGACCCAGTACTTC.

The chain recombines TRBV7-9 with TRBJ2-7; no reliable D call. With 6 bases removed from V and 3 bases from J, the gap between germline ends came to 15 bases. Germline V gene lookup returns CDR1 SEHNR and CDR2 FQNEAQ (reference sequence). The CDR3 covers 14 residues. CDR3 DNA: TGTGCCAGCAGTGGCGGTGGGCGATACTACGAGCAGTACGTC. Its translation: CASSGGGRYYEQYV.